These 10 T cell receptor beta chains were sequenced from one sample in a study of blood T cell repertoires in COVID-19. Libraries were prepared by immunoSEQ multiplex PCR; TCRdb keeps only in-frame clonotypes and omits some of them. This table holds 200,000 or so clones, about three quarters found once. The sample consisted of peripheral blood. The receptor source for this set is a woman in her 70s with acute or convalescent COVID-19.

This CDR3 reads CATSQLDKNTEAFF. CDR3 in DNA: TGTGCCACCTCGCAGTTAGACAAGAACACTGAAGCTTTCTTT. V is TRBV2 and J is TRBJ1-1; D remains unclear. Trimming pared 10 bases from V and 1 base from J, leaving 16 bases between. This CDR3 is built from 14 residues. Germline values: CDR1 SNHLY, CDR2 FYNNEI.

This clone came up many times. In the same sample, other DNA sequences code for this CDR3. The CDR3 nucleotides read TGTGCCAGCAGTTTTACTAGCGGATCTTTCACAGATACGCAGTATTTT. Protein sequence: CASSFTSGSFTDTQYF. V gene TRBV28 combines with J gene TRBJ2-3, with 8 bases aligning to TRBD2. The V and J ends lost 3 bases and 2 bases, in that order; junction bases with no gene match: 7. CDR1 is MDHEN, CDR2 SYDVKM, per germline. CDR3 length equals 16 residues.

V gene TRBV11-2 combines with J gene TRBJ2-2; 9 nucleotides match TRBD1. Trimming at V came to 7 bases and at J to 2 bases, leaving 8 bases not matched to a gene. The CDR3 is made up of 16 amino acids. The germline V gene encodes CDR1 SGHAT and CDR2 FQNNGV. CDR3 bases: TGTGCCAGCATGGACAGGGGCCAAGGAAACACCGGGGAGCTGTTTTTT. Translation: CASMDRGQGNTGELFF. Drawing the rest from reference TRBV11-2 and TRBJ2-2, the complete variable domain is EAGVAQSPRYKIIEKRQSVAFWCNPISGHATLYWYQQILGQGPKLLIQFQNNGVVDDSQLPKDRFSAERLKGVDSTLKIQPAKLEDSAVYLCASMDRGQGNTGELFFGEGSRLTVL.

V and J are TRBV24-1 and TRBJ2-3; the D is unclear. Trimming removed 5 bases from V and 2 bases from J, with 7 bases in between. This CDR3 comprises 13 residues. Germline CDR1 is KGHDR and CDR2 is SFDVKD. The CDR3 protein is CATSAPVTDTQYF. CDR3 sequence (DNA): TGTGCCACCAGTGCCCCCGTCACAGATACGCAGTATTTT.

The chain joins TRBV4-1 to TRBJ1-2, with 8 positions matching TRBD1. The germline gives CDR1 MGHRA, CDR2 YSYEKL. Trimming cost V 1 base and J 5 bases; bases outside gene matches: 6. This CDR3 has 15 residues. Written as DNA, the CDR3 is TGCGCCAGCAGCCAAGCTACAGGGGGGGCTTATGGCTACACCTTC. This codes for CASSQATGGAYGYTF.

V is TRBV25-1 and J is TRBJ1-2, with TRBD1 as a possible D gene (6 bases). V lost 7 bases and J 8 bases, leaving 11 bases between the germline ends. The CDR3 runs to 11 residues. CDR1 and CDR2 (germline): MGHDK, SYGVNS. CDR3 DNA sequence: TGTGCCAGCAAGGAAGGGGGAGGCTACACCTTC. Translating gives CASKEGGGYTF.

In the case of this clone: The same CDR3 can be traced to other DNA sequences in this sample. This chain joins TRBV6-5 and TRBJ2-7; 8 nucleotides line up with TRBD1. The CDR3 is 16 residues long. From germline, CDR1 is MNHEY and CDR2 SVGAGI. The J segment lost 6 bases and the V segment lost 1 base, leaving 11 bases of the junction unmatched. CDR3 amino acids: CASSYFYGTGTGEQYF. The CDR3 DNA is TGTGCCAGCAGTTACTTCTACGGGACTGGGACAGGCGAGCAGTACTTC.

The chain has TRBV6-5 and TRBJ2-3; weak D call: TRBD2 (5 bases). The CDR3 covers 14 residues. Germline V gives CDR1 MNHEY, CDR2 SVGAGI. With 7 bases removed from V and 2 bases from J, the gap between germline ends came to 13 bases. The CDR3 region is CASKSGTTTDTQYF. The CDR3 coding sequence is TGTGCCAGCAAAAGCGGTACCACCACAGATACGCAGTATTTT.

The rearrangement links TRBV6-5 to TRBJ1-5, with unresolved D. The CDR3 has 11 residues. Germline CDR1 is MNHEY and CDR2 is SVGAGI. The V end lost 8 bases, the J end lost 5 bases, and 7 bases lay between the germline ends. CDR3 sequence reads: CASGGHQPQHF. CDR3 DNA sequence: TGTGCCAGCGGCGGGCATCAGCCCCAGCATTTT.

The gene calls are TRBV4-2 and TRBJ1-1; 7 nucleotides line up with TRBD1. This CDR3 comprises 15 residues. V dropped 4 bases and J dropped 2; count of bases not matched to a gene: 7. Per the germline V gene, CDR1 is LGHNA and CDR2 is YNFKEQ. Here the CDR3 DNA reads TGTGCCAGCAGCCTCGCCGGGACAGTAAACACTGAAGCTTTCTTT. Amino acid sequence: CASSLAGTVNTEAFF.